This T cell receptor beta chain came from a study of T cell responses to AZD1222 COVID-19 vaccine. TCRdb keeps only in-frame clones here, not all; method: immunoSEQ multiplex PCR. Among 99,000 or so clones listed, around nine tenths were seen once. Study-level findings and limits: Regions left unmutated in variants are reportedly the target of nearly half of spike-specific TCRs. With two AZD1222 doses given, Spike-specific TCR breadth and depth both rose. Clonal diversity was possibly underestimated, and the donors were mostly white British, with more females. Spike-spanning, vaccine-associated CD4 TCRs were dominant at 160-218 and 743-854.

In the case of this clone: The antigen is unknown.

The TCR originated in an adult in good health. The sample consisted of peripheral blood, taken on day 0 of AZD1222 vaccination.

CDR3: CAWSPIGTLIPDSPLHF. CDR3 nucleotide sequence: TGTGCCTGGAGTCCAATCGGGACACTCATTCCGGATTCACCCCTCCACTTT. The rearrangement links TRBV30 to TRBJ1-6, with D maybe TRBD1 (6 bases). Trimming pared 2 bases from V and 8 bases from J, leaving 22 bases between. Germline V gene sequence: CDR1 GTSNPN, CDR2 SVGIG (reference sequence). The CDR3 contains 17 residues.